Following are 22 T cell receptor beta chains from one sample sequenced in a study of molecular identifiers for immune sequencing clone quantification. TCRdb fed the PCR reads into MiXCR, producing one record per CDR3 protein. The table has approximately 670,000 distinct CDR3 sequences, about 20% seen once. Sample: naive CD8+ T cells from blood, with Jurkat cell RNA spiked in. Subset: FACS-sorted CD8+CD4-CCR7+CD45RA+ naive T cells. The receptors were sampled from a human donor in good health. Some libraries in this study had Jurkat cell RNA spiked in.

This clonotype came up a few times. The chain is built from TRBV20-1 and TRBJ1-2, with D perhaps TRBD1 (6 bases). The germline gives CDR1 DFQATT, CDR2 SNEGSKA (reference sequence). V gave up 2 bases and J gave up 1 base, with 20 bases separating them. This CDR3 is 17 amino acids long. This CDR3 is CSARRRKRGQINYGYTF. In DNA form, the CDR3 reads TGCAGTGCTAGAAGACGAAAGAGAGGACAGATTAACTATGGCTACACCTTC.

V usage is TRBV11-2 and J usage is TRBJ2-4, with TRBD2 as a possible D gene (5 bases). Germline assignment: CDR1 SGHAT and CDR2 FQNNGV. CDR3 length equals 13 residues. V shed 3 bases and J shed 10 bases, with 13 bases lying between them. The CDR3 coding sequence is TGTGCCAGCAGCTTTGAGGGAGAGGGTATTCAGTACTTC. This encodes CASSFEGEGIQYF.

About this clonotype itself: The junction shows a germline mismatch at one end, possibly a read error. The chain employs TRBV27 and TRBJ1-5; D is uncertain. The CDR3 consists of 14 residues. Per the germline V gene, CDR1 is MNHEY and CDR2 is SMNVEV (reference sequence). CDR3 nucleotide sequence: TGTGCCGGCAGTAGAGGGTCCAGCAATCAGCCCCAGCATTTT. Protein product: CAGSRGSSNQPQHF.

This clonotype occurred many times. The chain links TRBV6-1 to TRBJ2-3; TRBD1 aligns across 9 bases. The germline gives CDR1 MNHNS, CDR2 SASEGT. Trimming removed 6 bases from V and 4 bases from J; junction bases left unmatched: 11. The CDR3 is 16 residues long. The CDR3 coding sequence is TGTGCCAGCAGGATTGAAGGGGACAGGGCCCCAGATACGCAGTATTTT. Translating gives CASRIEGDRAPDTQYF.

In the case of this clonotype: Since a much larger clone is just one base distant, this may be a read error. The chain combines TRBV6-2 or TRBV6-3 with TRBJ2-4, with D unclear. The germline gives CDR1 MNHEY, CDR2 SVGEGT. The CDR3 runs to 12 residues. CDR3 residues: CVSSYIPGLQYF. CDR3 in DNA: TGTGTCAGCAGTTACATTCCGGGCCTTCAGTACTTC.

This clonotype was seen many times. The rearrangement links TRBV5-4 to TRBJ1-1, with 7 positions matching TRBD1. Germline-derived CDR1 and CDR2 are SGHNT and YYREEE (reference sequence). The CDR3 length is 14 residues. V shed 1 base and J 8 bases; nucleotides not matched to a gene: 8. The CDR3, as DNA: TGTGCCAGCAGCTTGTCGTCCGGACAGGCGGAAGCTTTCTTT. Its translation: CASSLSSGQAEAFF. The full variable domain, completed using reference TRBV5-4 and TRBJ1-1, is ETGVTQSPTHLIKTRGQQVTLRCSSQSGHNTVSWYQQALGQGPQFIFQYYREEENGRGNFPPRFSGLQFPNYSSELNVNALELDDSALYLCASSLSSGQAEAFFGQGTRLTVV.

This clonotype was observed many times. This chain uses TRBV19 with TRBJ2-3; D call uncertain. Germline V gene lookup returns CDR1 LNHDA and CDR2 SQIVND (reference sequence). This CDR3 spans 16 amino acids. Trimming cost V 2 bases and J 1 base, with 13 bases left between them. The CDR3 loop reads CASSIPRALGTDTQYF. CDR3 sequence (DNA): TGTGCCAGTAGTATACCTCGCGCGCTGGGCACAGATACGCAGTATTTT.

This clonotype was recorded at least ten times. This rearrangement joins TRBV20-1 to TRBJ2-3; 7 bases match TRBD2. The CDR3 has 14 amino acids. Germline V gene lookup returns CDR1 DFQATT and CDR2 SNEGSKA (reference sequence). The junction had 6 bases not matched to a gene; V was cut back by 3 bases and J by 3 bases. CDR3 residues: CSASRGGSTDTQYF. The DNA of the CDR3 is TGCAGTGCTAGCCGGGGAGGGAGTACAGATACGCAGTATTTT.

J is TRBJ2-5 and V is TRBV6-6; D not certain. Germline V gives CDR1 MNHNY, CDR2 SVGAGI (reference sequence). Trimming stripped 6 bases from V and 3 bases from J, with 14 bases between. The CDR3 has 14 amino acids. CDR3 sequence (DNA): TGTGCCAGCAGCTCCCGAAACAAAGAAGAGACCCAGTACTTC. The encoded protein is CASSSRNKEETQYF.

The genes are TRBV9 and TRBJ1-1; D is undetermined. The CDR3 spans 15 residues. V lost 3 bases to trimming and J lost 4 bases, with 16 bases between them. CDR1 is SGDLS and CDR2 is YYNGEE in the germline V gene. The CDR3 DNA follows: TGTGCCAGCAGCGGTAGGGTCCTTGAGGGCACTGAAGCTTTCTTT. Residues: CASSGRVLEGTEAFF.

This clonotype was found many times. The rearrangement joins TRBV2 to TRBJ2-3, with D unresolved. The CDR3 has 16 amino acids. The V end lost 5 bases, the J end lost 0 bases, and 15 bases lay between the germline ends. CDR1 SNHLY and CDR2 FYNNEI come from the germline V gene. The CDR3 bases are TGTGCCAGCAGTCCGATACTCAAAACCAGCACAGATACGCAGTATTTT. This codes for CASSPILKTSTDTQYF.

At least ten counts were recorded for this clonotype. The rearrangement joins TRBV6-5 to TRBJ2-1, with TRBD2 identical over 7 bases. V was pared by 7 bases and J by 0 bases, with 9 bases of the junction left unmatched. The CDR3 contains 16 residues. Germline V gives CDR1 MNHEY, CDR2 SVGAGI. The CDR3 sequence is CASKSFGGGSYNEQFF. The CDR3 DNA reads TGTGCCAGCAAGTCTTTTGGGGGGGGCTCCTACAATGAGCAGTTCTTC.

Worth noting for this clonotype: A read error may explain this, as a much larger clone is one base away. The chain is built from TRBV18 and TRBJ1-2; D unresolved. The CDR3 spans 13 residues. Per germline, CDR1 KGHSH and CDR2 LQKENI. CDR3: CASSPPAAYGYAF. DNA of the CDR3: TGTGCCAGCTCACCACCGGCAGCCTATGGCTACGCCTTC.

This clonotype showed up many times. The rearrangement uses TRBV27 and TRBJ1-2; TRBD1 agrees at 7 bases. V trimming: 3 bases; J trimming: 2 bases; junction bases outside the gene matches: 6. The length of the CDR3 is 15 residues. From germline, CDR1 is MNHEY and CDR2 SMNVEV (reference sequence). CDR3 residues: CASSFRGTANYGYTF. The DNA of the CDR3 is TGTGCCAGCAGTTTTAGGGGGACAGCCAACTATGGCTACACCTTC.

Worth noting for this clonotype: This may arise from a read error, as a much more abundant clone is one base away. The chain joins TRBV28 to TRBJ1-5; D remains ambiguous. Germline CDR1 MDHEN, CDR2 SYDVKM. The CDR3 spans 15 residues. The CDR3 coding sequence is TGTGCCGGCAGTTTAGACGGGATGAGCAATCAGCCCCAGCATTTT. It is translated as CAGSLDGMSNQPQHF.

The genes are TRBV30 and TRBJ1-3; a possible D gene is TRBD1 (5 bases). Germline values: CDR1 GTSNPN, CDR2 SVGIG (reference sequence). CDR3 length equals 11 residues. The CDR3 spells CGGALGNTIYF. The CDR3 nucleotides are TGTGGCGGGGCCCTTGGAAACACCATATATTTT. Variable domain in full (rest from reference TRBV30 and TRBJ1-3): SQTIHQWPATLVQPVGSPLSLECTVEGTSNPNLYWYRQAAGRGLQLLFYSVGIGQISSEVPQNLSASRPQDRQFILSSKKLLLSDSGFYLCGGALGNTIYFGEGSWLTVV.

Comments on this clonotype: This may come from a read error, since a much larger clone is one base off. This chain connects TRBV5-1 to TRBJ1-6; 7 bases agree with TRBD1. V shed 2 bases, J shed 9 bases, and the junction held 8 bases outside the gene matches. The CDR3 runs 15 residues. Germline loops: CDR1 SGHRS, CDR2 YFSETQ. The DNA for the CDR3 is TGCGCCAGCAGCTTTAGACGGGACAGCAGTTCACCCCTCCACTTT. As protein: CASSFRRDSSSPLHF.

The chain employs TRBV11-2 and TRBJ1-2; D call uncertain. V shed 0 bases and J shed 12 bases, with 11 bases lying between them. This CDR3 has 12 amino acids. Germline loops: CDR1 SGHAT, CDR2 FQNNGV. The CDR3 region is CASSLEAKGNTF. The CDR3 DNA sequence: TGTGCCAGCAGCTTAGAAGCTAAGGGCAACACCTTC.

This clonotype came up many times. The rearrangement joins TRBV7-8 to TRBJ1-5; the D gene is possibly TRBD1 (5 bases). CDR1 is SGHVS and CDR2 is FQNEAQ in the germline V gene. This CDR3 has 14 amino acids. V was trimmed by 5 bases and J by 9 bases, leaving 17 bases between them. CDR3 nucleotides: TGTGCCAGCAGCGCCAGAGGGGTGGAGCGGCCCCAGCATTTT. Its translation is CASSARGVERPQHF.

This clonotype has ten or more counts. V gene TRBV30 combines with J gene TRBJ2-2; a possible D gene is TRBD2 (5 bases). Germline CDR1 reads GTSNPN; CDR2 reads SVGIG (reference sequence). The CDR3 has 14 amino acids. The V gene lost 1 base and the J gene lost 7 bases, with 13 bases spanning the gap. The CDR3 spells CAWSDGHGVGELFF. CDR3 bases: TGTGCCTGGAGTGACGGTCACGGGGTCGGGGAGCTGTTTTTT.

This clonotype was observed a handful of times. This CDR3 reads CASNLRQTNSPLHF. The CDR3 coding sequence is TGTGCCAGCAACCTTCGACAGACCAATTCACCCCTCCACTTT. This chain connects TRBV6-5 to TRBJ1-6, with a tentative D call TRBD1 (5 bases). V lost 7 bases and J 7 bases, leaving 14 bases between the germline ends. This CDR3 is built from 14 residues. CDR1 MNHEY and CDR2 SVGAGI come from the germline V gene.

In regard to this clonotype: One end of the junction does not line up with germline, which may come from a read error. The chain couples TRBV12-3 or TRBV12-4 to TRBJ1-4; D gene uncertain. This CDR3 has 14 amino acids. CDR3 sequence (DNA): TGTGCCAGCAGGTTAGGTAATAACCAGGAAAAACTGTTTTTT. This sequence encodes CASRLGNNQEKLFF.